This TCR beta chain emerged from a study of cytomegalovirus exposure and HLA in healthy donors. Study findings and constraints: Indistinguishability led to the exclusion of some V segments, TRBV6-2 and TRBV6-3 included. Earlier analysis yielded a pattern in which most TCR beta V segments were productive about 90% or about 30% of the time. At a 0.05 false discovery rate, a later analysis found approximately 15,000 TCR beta sequences to be associated with HLA alleles.

In regard to this clone: Antigen unknown.

Trimming left V 1 base short and J 2 bases short, with 13 bases between. The CDR3 runs to 16 residues. The germline gives CDR1 MGHRA, CDR2 YSYEKL. Researchers ran the PCR with 60 Vbeta and 13 Jbeta primers. The repertoire was sequenced with immunoSEQ multiplex PCR; TCRdb's copy has only in-frame clones and lacks some. Among 150,000 or so clones listed, nearly 80% were seen once. This receptor was identified in a woman in her forties in good health and CMV-seronegative. Sequencing input: PBMCs. The rearrangement links TRBV4-1 to TRBJ2-3; D uncertain. In nucleotides, the CDR3 is TGCGCCAGCAGCCAAGTCCTCTCGACAATCACAGATACGCAGTATTTT. It codes for CASSQVLSTITDTQYF.